This T cell receptor beta chain was profiled in a study of Ad26.COV2.S vaccination and SARS-CoV-2 variants. The CDR3 has 14 residues. The V end was cut by 2 bases, the J end by 4 bases, with 11 bases between. Germline V lookup: CDR1 SGHTA, CDR2 FQGTGA. Repertoires were generated with immunoSEQ multiplex PCR, while TCRdb's copy carries only in-frame clones and drops some. This table holds about 410,000 clones, approximately 90% found once. Treatment reported: about 20 received Ad26.COV2.S at low or high dose, single or two shots; five or six received placebo; per-sample allocation not given. Samples were taken on day 63 after the first vaccine or placebo injection.

The TCR comes from a person between 18 and 59 years old who received the Ad26.COV2.S COVID-19 vaccine or a placebo. The sample consisted of peripheral blood, taken in a trial of Ad26.COV2.S vaccine versus placebo. The chain carries TRBV7-3 and TRBJ1-2, with unresolved D. CDR3: CASSLDGGAYGYTF. In DNA form, the CDR3 reads TGTGCCAGCAGCTTAGACGGAGGAGCCTATGGCTACACCTTC.